A selection of T cell receptor beta chains follows, all from one sample in a study of T-cell reconstitution after alpha-beta-depleted transplantation in children. A single record per CDR3 protein comes from TCRdb applying MiXCR to the PCR reads. This table has hundreds of thousands of distinct CDR3 sequences, 10% to 15% appearing once. The sequencing here drew on PBMCs, mostly from graft donor cells, taken 360 days after TCRalphabeta/CD19-depleted stem cell transplant. These receptors were collected from a male patient between 5 and 17 years old who had a stem cell transplant for acute myeloid leukemia, so the T cells may come from the graft donor. The CDR3 runs from the conserved cysteine through the conserved F or W. D genes are given only for firm matches. Only some rows state a clone size, as once, few, many or a class for expanded clones.

V gene	J gene	D gene	clone size	CDR3 protein	CDR3 DNA
TRBV12-3/TRBV12-4	TRBJ2-5	NA	NA	CASSSIGTPRTQYF	TGTGCCAGCAGTTCGATAGGGACTCCTAGGACCCAGTACTTC
TRBV7-2	TRBJ2-4	NA	many	CASSLAENRDIQYF	TGTGCCAGCAGCTTAGCGGAAAATCGAGACATTCAGTACTTC
TRBV29-1	TRBJ2-7	TRBD1	NA	CSVEATGNWYEQYF	TGCAGCGTTGAAGCGACAGGGAATTGGTACGAGCAGTACTTC
TRBV4-3	TRBJ2-4	TRBD1	few	CASSQTRQGIAKNIQYF	TGCGCCAGCAGCCAGACCCGACAGGGAATAGCCAAAAACATTCAGTACTTC
TRBV20-1	TRBJ2-7	NA	many	CSAYSGLTYEQYF	TGCAGTGCTTACAGCGGGTTAACCTACGAGCAGTACTTC
TRBV5-1	TRBJ2-4	NA	NA	CASSLTEAKNIQYF	TGCGCCAGCAGCTTGACAGAAGCCAAAAACATTCAGTACTTC
TRBV9	TRBJ2-7	TRBD1	many	CASSPAGGYEQYF	TGTGCCAGCAGTCCCGCAGGGGGCTACGAGCAGTACTTC
TRBV24-1	TRBJ1-5	NA	few	CATSESGTVLHF	TGTGCCACCAGTGAGTCCGGGACGGTCCTACATTTT
TRBV4-2	TRBJ1-5	NA	NA	CASSQETFGEPQHF	TGTGCCAGCAGCCAAGAGACGTTCGGGGAGCCCCAGCATTTT
TRBV18	TRBJ2-7	TRBD2	NA	CASSPLSGRQFSYEQYF	TGTGCCAGCTCACCTCTTAGCGGGAGGCAGTTTTCCTACGAGCAGTACTTC
TRBV12-3/TRBV12-4	TRBJ2-3	TRBD2	NA	CASSFPRLAGGRGTDTQYF	TGTGCCAGCAGTTTTCCGAGACTAGCGGGAGGGAGGGGCACAGATACGCAGTATTTT
TRBV6-6	TRBJ2-3	NA	many	CASLGLDTQYF	TGTGCCAGCTTAGGGTTAGATACGCAGTATTTT
TRBV30	TRBJ2-4	NA	few	CACGVAKNIQYF	TGTGCCTGCGGGGTAGCCAAAAACATTCAGTACTTC
TRBV28	TRBJ2-1	NA	NA	CASSLNGLKFF	TGTGCCAGCAGTTTAAATGGGCTTAAGTTCTTC
TRBV7-6	TRBJ2-3	TRBD1	many	CASSLGTTGNTDTQYF	TGTGCCAGCAGCTTGGGGACGACAGGGAACACAGATACGCAGTATTTT